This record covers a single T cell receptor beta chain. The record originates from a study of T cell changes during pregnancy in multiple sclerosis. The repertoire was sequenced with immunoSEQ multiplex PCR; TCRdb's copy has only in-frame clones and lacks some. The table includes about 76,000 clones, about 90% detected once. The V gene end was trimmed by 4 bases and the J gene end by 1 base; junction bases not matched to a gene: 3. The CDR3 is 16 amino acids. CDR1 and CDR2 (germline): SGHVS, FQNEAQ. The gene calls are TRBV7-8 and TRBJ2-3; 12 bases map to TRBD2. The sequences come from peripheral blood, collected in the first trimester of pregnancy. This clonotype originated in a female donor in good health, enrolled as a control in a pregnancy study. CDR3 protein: CASSSTSGRRTDTQYF. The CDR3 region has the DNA TGTGCCAGCAGCTCGACTAGCGGGAGACGCACAGATACGCAGTATTTT.